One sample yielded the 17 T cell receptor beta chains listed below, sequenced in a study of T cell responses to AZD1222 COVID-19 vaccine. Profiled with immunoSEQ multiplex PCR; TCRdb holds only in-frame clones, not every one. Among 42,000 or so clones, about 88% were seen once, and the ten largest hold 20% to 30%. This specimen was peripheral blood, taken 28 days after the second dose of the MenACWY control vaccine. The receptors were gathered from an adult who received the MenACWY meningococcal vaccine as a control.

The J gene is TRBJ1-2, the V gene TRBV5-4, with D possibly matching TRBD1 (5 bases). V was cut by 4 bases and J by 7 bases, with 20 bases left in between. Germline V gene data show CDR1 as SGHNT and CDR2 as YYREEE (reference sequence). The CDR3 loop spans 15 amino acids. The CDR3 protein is CASSLRDASRVGYTF. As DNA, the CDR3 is TGTGCCAGCAGCCTCCGGGACGCTTCTAGGGTTGGCTACACCTTC.

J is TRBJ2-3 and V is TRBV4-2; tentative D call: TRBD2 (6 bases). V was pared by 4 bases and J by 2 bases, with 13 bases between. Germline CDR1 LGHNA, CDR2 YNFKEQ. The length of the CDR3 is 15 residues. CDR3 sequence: CASSPSWRDTDTQYF. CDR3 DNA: TGTGCCAGCAGCCCCTCCTGGCGGGACACAGATACGCAGTATTTT.

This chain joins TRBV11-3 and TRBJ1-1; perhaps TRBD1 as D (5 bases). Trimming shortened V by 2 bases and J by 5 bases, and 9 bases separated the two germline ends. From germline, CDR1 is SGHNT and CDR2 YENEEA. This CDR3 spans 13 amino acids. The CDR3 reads CASSLRGGTEAFF. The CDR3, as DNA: TGTGCCAGCAGCTTAAGGGGAGGTACTGAAGCTTTCTTT.

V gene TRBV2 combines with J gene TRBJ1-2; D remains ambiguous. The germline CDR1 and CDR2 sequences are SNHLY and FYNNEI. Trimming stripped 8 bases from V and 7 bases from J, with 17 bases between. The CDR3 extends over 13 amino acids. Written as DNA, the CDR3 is TGTGCCAGCCATTCAAAGGCGGTGGGTGGCTACACCTTC. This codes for CASHSKAVGGYTF.

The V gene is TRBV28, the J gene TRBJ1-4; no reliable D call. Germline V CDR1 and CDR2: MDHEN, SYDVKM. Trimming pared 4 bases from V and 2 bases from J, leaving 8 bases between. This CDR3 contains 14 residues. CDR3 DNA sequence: TGTGCCAGCAGTTACCCTGCTACTAATGAAAAACTGTTTTTT. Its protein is CASSYPATNEKLFF.

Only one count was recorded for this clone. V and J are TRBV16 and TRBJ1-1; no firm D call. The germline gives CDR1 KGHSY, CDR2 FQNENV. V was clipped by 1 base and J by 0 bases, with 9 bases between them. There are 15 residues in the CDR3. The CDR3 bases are TGTGCCAGCAGCCAATTTCAGGTTTTGAACACTGAAGCTTTCTTT. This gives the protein CASSQFQVLNTEAFF. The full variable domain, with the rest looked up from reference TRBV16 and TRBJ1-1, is GEEVAQTPKHLVRGEGQKAKLYCAPIKGHSYVFWYQQVLKNEFKFLISFQNENVFDETGMPKERFSAKCLPNSPCSLEIQATKLEDSAVYFCASSQFQVLNTEAFFGQGTRLTVV.

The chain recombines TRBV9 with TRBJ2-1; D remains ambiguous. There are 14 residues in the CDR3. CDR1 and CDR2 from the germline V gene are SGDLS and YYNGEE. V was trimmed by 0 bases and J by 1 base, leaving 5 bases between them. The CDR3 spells CASSVGGSYNEQFF. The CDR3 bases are TGTGCCAGCAGCGTAGGGGGTTCCTACAATGAGCAGTTCTTC.

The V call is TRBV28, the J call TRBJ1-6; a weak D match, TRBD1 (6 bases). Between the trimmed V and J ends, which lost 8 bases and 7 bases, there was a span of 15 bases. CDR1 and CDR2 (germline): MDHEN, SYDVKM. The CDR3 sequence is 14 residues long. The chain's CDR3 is CASAQGPLNSPLHF. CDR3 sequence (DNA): TGTGCCAGCGCACAGGGACCGTTAAATTCACCCCTCCACTTT.

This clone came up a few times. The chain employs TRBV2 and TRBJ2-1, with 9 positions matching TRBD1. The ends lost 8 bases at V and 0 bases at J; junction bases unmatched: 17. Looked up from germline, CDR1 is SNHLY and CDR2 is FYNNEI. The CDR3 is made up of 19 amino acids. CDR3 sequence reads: CASGVRGQGSMSSYNEQFF. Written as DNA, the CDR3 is TGTGCCAGCGGGGTGAGGGGACAGGGCTCTATGAGCTCCTACAATGAGCAGTTCTTC. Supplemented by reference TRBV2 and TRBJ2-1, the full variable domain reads EPEVTQTPSHQVTQMGQEVILRCVPISNHLYFYWYRQILGQKVEFLVSFYNNEISEKSEIFDDQFSVERPDGSNFTLKIRSTKLEDSAMYFCASGVRGQGSMSSYNEQFFGPGTRLTVL.

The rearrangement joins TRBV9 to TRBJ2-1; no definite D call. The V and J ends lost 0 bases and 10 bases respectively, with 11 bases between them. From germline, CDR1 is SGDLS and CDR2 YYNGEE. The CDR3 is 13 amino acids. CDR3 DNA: TGTGCCAGCAGCGTAGCGAGTCTTGGGGAGCAGTTCTTC. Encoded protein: CASSVASLGEQFF.

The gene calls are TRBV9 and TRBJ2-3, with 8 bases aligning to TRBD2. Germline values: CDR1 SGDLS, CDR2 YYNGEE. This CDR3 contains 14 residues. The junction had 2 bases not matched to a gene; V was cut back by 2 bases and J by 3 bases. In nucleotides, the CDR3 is TGTGCCAGCAGCGTTAGCGGGAATACAGATACGCAGTATTTT. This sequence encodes CASSVSGNTDTQYF.

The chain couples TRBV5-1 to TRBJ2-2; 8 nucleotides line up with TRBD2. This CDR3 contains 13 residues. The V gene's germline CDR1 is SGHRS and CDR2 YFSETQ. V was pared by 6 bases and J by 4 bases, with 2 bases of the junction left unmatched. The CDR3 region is CASKAGGTGELFF. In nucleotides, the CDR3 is TGCGCCAGCAAGGCGGGGGGCACCGGGGAGCTGTTTTTT.

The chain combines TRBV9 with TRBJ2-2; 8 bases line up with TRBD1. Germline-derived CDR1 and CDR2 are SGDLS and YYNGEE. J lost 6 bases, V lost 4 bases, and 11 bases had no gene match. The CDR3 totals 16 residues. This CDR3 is CASSPWTGQGPGELFF. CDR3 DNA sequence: TGTGCCAGCAGCCCTTGGACAGGGCAAGGACCCGGGGAGCTGTTTTTT. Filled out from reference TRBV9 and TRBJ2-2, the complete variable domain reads DSGVTQTPKHLITATGQRVTLRCSPRSGDLSVYWYQQSLDQGLQFLIQYYNGEERAKGNILERFSAQQFPDLHSELNLSSLELGDSALYFCASSPWTGQGPGELFFGEGSRLTVL.

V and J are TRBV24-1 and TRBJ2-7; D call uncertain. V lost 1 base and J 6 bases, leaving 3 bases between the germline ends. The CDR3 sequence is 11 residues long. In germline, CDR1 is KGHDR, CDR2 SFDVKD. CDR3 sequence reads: CATSDLGEQYF. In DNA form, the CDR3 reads TGTGCCACCAGTGATTTAGGCGAGCAGTACTTC.

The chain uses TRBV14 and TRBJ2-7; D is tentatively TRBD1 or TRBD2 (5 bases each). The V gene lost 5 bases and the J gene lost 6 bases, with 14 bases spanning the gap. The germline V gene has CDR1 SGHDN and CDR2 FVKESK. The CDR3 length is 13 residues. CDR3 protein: CASSAGTFTEQYF. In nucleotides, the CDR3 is TGTGCCAGCAGCGCCGGGACCTTCACCGAGCAGTACTTC.

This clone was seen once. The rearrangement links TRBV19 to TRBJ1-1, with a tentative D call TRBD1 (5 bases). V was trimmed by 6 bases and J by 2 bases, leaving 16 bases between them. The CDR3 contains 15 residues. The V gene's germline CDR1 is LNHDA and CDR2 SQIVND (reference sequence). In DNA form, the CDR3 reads TGTGCCAGTAGACTTGCAGGGTGGGAAAACACTGAAGCTTTCTTT. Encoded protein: CASRLAGWENTEAFF.

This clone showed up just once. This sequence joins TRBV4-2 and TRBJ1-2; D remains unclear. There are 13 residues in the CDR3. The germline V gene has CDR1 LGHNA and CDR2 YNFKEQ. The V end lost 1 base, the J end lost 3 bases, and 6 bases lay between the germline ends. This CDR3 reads CASSQGDHYGYTF. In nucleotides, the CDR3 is TGTGCCAGCAGCCAAGGGGATCACTATGGCTACACCTTC.